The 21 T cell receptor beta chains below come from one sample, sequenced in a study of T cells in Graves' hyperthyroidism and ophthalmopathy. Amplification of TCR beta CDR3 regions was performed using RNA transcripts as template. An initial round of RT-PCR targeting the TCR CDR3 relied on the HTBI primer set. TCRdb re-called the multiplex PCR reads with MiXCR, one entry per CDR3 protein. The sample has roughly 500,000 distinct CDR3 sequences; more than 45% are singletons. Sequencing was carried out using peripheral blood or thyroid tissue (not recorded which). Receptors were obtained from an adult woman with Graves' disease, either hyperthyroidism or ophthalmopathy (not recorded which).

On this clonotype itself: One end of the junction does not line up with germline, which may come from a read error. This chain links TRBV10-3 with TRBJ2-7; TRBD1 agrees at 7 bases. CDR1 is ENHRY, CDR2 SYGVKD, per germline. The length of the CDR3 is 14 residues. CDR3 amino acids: CASSDRDSAYEQYF. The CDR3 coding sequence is TGTGCCAGCAGTGACCGGGACAGCGCCTACGAGCAGTACTTC.

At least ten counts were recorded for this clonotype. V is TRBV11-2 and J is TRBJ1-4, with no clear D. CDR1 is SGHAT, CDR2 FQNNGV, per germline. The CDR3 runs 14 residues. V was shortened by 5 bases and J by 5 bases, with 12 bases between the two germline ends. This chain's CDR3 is CASSRRAPNEKLFF. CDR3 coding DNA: TGTGCCAGCAGCCGACGGGCCCCAAATGAAAAACTGTTTTTT.

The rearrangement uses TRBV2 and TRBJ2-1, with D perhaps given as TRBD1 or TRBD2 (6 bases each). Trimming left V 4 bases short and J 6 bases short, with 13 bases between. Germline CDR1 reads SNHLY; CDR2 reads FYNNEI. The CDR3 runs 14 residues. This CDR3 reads CASSVRGAGNEQFF. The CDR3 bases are TGTGCCAGCAGTGTGAGGGGGGCCGGCAATGAGCAGTTCTTC.

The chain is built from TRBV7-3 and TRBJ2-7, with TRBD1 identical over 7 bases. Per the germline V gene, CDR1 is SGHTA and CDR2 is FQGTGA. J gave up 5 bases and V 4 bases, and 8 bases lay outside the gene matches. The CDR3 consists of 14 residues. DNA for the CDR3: TGTGCCAGCAGCTCCGACAGGGCAGGTAACGAGCAGTACTTC. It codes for CASSSDRAGNEQYF.

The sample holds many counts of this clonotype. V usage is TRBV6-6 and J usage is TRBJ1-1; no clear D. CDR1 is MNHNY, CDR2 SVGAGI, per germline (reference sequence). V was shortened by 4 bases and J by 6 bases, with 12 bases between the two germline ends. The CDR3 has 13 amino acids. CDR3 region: CASSFHQGPEAFF. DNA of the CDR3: TGTGCCAGCAGTTTCCACCAAGGGCCTGAAGCTTTCTTT.

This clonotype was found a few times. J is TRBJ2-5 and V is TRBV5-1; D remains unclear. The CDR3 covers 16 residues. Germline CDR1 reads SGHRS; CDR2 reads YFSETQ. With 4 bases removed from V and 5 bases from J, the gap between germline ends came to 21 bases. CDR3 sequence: CASSPTSLSPEETQYF. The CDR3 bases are TGCGCCAGCAGCCCAACTTCGTTAAGCCCCGAGGAGACCCAGTACTTC. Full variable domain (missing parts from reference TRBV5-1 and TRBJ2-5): KAGVTQTPRYLIKTRGQQVTLSCSPISGHRSVSWYQQTPGQGLQFLFEYFSETQRNKGNFPGRFSGRQFSNSRSEMNVSTLELGDSALYLCASSPTSLSPEETQYFGPGTRLLVL.

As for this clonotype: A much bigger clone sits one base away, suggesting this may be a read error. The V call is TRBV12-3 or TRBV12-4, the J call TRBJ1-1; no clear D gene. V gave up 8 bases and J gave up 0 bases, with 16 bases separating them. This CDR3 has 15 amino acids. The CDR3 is CASGEAWVVNTEAFF. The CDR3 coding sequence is TGTGCCAGCGGTGAAGCATGGGTTGTGAACACTGAAGCTTTCTTT.

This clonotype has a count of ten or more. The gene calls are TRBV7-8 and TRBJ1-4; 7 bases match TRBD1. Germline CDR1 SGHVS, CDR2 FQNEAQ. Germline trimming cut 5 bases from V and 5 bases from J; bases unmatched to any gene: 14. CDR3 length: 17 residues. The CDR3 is CASSQHAGGQLNEKLFF. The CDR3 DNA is TGTGCCAGCAGCCAGCATGCGGGGGGACAGCTGAATGAAAAACTGTTTTTT.

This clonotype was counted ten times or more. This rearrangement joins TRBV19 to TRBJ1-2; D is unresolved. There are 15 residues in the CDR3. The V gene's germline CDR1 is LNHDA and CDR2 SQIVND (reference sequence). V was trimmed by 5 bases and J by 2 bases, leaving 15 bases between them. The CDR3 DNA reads TGTGCCAGTAGTCCTCGATGGAAGGCGAACTATGGCTACACCTTC. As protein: CASSPRWKANYGYTF.

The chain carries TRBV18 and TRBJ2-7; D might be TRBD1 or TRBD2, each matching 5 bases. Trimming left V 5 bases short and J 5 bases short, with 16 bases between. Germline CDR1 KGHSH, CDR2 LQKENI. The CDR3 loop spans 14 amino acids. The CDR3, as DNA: TGTGCCAGCTCAGGGGACGCAAGTAAGGACGAGCAGTACTTC. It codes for CASSGDASKDEQYF.

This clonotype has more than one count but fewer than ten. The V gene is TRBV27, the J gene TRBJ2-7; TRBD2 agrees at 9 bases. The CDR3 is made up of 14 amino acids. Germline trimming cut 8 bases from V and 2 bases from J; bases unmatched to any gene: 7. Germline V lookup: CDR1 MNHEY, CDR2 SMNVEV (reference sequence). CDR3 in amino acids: CASWVAGEAYEQYF. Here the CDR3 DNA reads TGTGCCAGCTGGGTAGCGGGAGAGGCCTACGAGCAGTACTTC.

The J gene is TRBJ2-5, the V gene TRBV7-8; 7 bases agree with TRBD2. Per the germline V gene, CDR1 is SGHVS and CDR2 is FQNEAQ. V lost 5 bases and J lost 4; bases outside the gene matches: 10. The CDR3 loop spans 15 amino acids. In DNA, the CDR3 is TGTGCCAGCAGCCCTGGGGGGGGAGCCCGAGAGACCCAGTACTTC. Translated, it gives CASSPGGGARETQYF.

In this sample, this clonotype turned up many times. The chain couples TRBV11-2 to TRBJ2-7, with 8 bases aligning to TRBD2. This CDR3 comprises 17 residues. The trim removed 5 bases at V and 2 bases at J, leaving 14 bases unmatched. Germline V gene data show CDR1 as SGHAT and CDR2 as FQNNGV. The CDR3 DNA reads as TGTGCCAGCAGCCTACGAACGACAGCGGGAGCAACCTACGAGCAGTACTTC. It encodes CASSLRTTAGATYEQYF. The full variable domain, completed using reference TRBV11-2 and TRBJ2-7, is EAGVAQSPRYKIIEKRQSVAFWCNPISGHATLYWYQQILGQGPKLLIQFQNNGVVDDSQLPKDRFSAERLKGVDSTLKIQPAKLEDSAVYLCASSLRTTAGATYEQYFGPGTRLTVT.

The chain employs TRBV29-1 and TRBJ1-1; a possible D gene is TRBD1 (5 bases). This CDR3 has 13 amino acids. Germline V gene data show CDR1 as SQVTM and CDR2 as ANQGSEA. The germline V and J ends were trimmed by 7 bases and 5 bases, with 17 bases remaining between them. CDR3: CSAQGFGWTEAFF. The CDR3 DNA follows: TGCAGCGCCCAGGGTTTTGGGTGGACTGAAGCTTTCTTT. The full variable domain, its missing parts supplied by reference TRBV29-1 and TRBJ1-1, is SAVISQKPSRDICQRGTSLTIQCQVDSQVTMMFWYRQQPGQSLTLIATANQGSEATYESGFVIDKFPISRPNLTFSTLTVSNMSPEDSSIYLCSAQGFGWTEAFFGQGTRLTVV.

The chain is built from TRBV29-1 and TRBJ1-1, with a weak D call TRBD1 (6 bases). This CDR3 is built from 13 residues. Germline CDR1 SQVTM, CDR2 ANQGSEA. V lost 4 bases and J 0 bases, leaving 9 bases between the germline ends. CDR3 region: CSVAGTMNTEAFF. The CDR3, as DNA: TGCAGCGTTGCCGGGACAATGAACACTGAAGCTTTCTTT.

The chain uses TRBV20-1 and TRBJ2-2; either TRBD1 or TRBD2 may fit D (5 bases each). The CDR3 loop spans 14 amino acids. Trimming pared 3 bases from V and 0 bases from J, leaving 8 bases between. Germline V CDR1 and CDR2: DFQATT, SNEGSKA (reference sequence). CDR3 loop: CSASGTPNTGELFF. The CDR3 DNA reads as TGCAGTGCTAGCGGGACGCCGAACACCGGGGAGCTGTTTTTT.

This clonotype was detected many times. In DNA, the CDR3 is TGCGCCAGCAGCCATTCGGGACTAGCGGGAATCTACGAGCAGTACTTC. Translating it yields CASSHSGLAGIYEQYF. J is TRBJ2-7 and V is TRBV4-1; TRBD2 matches at 13 bases. The germline V gene has CDR1 MGHRA and CDR2 YSYEKL. The CDR3 is 16 amino acids. Trimming cost V 3 bases and J 3 bases; bases outside gene matches: 5.

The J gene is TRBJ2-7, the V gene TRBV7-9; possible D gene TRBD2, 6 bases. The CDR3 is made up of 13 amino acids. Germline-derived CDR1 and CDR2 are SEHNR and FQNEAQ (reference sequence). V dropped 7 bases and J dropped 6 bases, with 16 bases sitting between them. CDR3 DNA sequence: TGTGCCAGCACCCTCATGGAGGGTCGCGAGCAGTACTTC. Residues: CASTLMEGREQYF.

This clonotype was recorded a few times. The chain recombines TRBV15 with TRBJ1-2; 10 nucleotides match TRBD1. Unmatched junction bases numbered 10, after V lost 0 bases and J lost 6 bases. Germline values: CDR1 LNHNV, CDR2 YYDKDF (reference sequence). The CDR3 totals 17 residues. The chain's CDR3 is CATSRDRGDRGSDGYTF. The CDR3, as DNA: TGTGCCACCAGCAGAGATCGTGGGGACAGGGGCTCCGATGGCTACACCTTC. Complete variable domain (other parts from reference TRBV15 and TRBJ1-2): DAMVIQNPRYQVTQFGKPVTLSCSQTLNHNVMYWYQQKSSQAPKLLFHYYDKDFNNEADTPDNFQSRRPNTSFCFLDIRSPGLGDTAMYLCATSRDRGDRGSDGYTFGSGTRLTVV.

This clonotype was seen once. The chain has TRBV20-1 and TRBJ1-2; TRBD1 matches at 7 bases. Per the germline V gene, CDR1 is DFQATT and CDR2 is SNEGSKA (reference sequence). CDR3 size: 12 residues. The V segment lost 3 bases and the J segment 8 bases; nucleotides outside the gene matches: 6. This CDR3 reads CSARRRGKGYTF. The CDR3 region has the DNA TGCAGTGCTAGGCGCAGGGGGAAGGGCTACACCTTC.

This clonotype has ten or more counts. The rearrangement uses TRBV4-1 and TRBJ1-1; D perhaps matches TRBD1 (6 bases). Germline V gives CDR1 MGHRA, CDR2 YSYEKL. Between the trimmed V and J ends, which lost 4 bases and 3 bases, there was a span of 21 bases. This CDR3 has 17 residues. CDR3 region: CASSRGSPTGMDTEAFF. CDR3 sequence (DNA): TGCGCCAGCAGCCGTGGAAGCCCCACAGGGATGGACACTGAAGCTTTCTTT.